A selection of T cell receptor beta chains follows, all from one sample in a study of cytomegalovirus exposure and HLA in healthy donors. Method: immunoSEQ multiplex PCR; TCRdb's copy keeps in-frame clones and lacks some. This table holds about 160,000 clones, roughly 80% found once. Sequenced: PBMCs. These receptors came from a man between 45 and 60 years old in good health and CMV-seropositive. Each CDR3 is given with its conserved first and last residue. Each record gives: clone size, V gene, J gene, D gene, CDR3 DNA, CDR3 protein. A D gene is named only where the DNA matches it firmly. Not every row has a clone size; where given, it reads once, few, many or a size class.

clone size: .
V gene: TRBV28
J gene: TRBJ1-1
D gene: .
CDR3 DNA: TGTGCCAGCAACCTTCGCGGGGCCACTGAAGCTTTCTTT
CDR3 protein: CASNLRGATEAFF

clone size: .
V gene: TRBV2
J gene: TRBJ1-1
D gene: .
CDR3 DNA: TGTGCCAGCAGTGAAGCGCAGTATTTGAACACTGAAGCTTTCTTT
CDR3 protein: CASSEAQYLNTEAFF

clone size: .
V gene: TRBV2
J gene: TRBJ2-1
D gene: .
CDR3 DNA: TGTGCCAGCAATCGGTACAATGAGCAGTTCTTC
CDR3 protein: CASNRYNEQFF

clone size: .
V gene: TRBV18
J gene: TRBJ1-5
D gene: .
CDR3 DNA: TGTGCCAGCTCCGACGCGGGGGCAGTCAATCAGCCCCAGCATTTT
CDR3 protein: CASSDAGAVNQPQHF

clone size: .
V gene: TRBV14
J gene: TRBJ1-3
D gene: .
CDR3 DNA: TGTGCCAGCAGACCAACAGGAGCGCCTGGAAACACCATATATTTT
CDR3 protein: CASRPTGAPGNTIYF

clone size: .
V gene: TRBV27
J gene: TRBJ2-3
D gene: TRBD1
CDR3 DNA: TGTGCCAGCAGTGGGCAGGGGGCGATCACAGATACGCAGTATTTT
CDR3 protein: CASSGQGAITDTQYF

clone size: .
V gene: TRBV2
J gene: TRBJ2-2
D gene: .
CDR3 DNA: TGTGCCAGCAGGTTCGCGAACACCGGGGAGCTGTTTTTT
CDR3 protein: CASRFANTGELFF

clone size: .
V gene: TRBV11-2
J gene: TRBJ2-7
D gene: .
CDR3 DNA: TGTGCCAGCAGCTTAGGGGGCAGGGGAGCCTACGAGCAGTACTTC
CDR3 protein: CASSLGGRGAYEQYF

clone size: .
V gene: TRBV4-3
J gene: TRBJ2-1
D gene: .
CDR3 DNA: TGCGCCAGCAGCCAAGACCCGAGCTCCTACAATGAGCAGTTCTTC
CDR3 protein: CASSQDPSSYNEQFF

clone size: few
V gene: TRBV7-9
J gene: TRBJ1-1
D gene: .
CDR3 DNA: TGTGCCAGCAGCGTAACAGTTGCTTTCTTT
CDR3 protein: CASSVTVAFF

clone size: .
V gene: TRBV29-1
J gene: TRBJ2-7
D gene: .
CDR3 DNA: TGCAGTGTTTTGGTAGGGAGCTACGGGCAGTACTTC
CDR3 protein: CSVLVGSYGQYF

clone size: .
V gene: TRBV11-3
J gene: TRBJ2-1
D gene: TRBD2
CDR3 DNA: TGTGCCAGCAGCCCAGGGCCGCTTAGCGGGGTAGGGAATGAGCAGTTCTTC
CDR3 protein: CASSPGPLSGVGNEQFF

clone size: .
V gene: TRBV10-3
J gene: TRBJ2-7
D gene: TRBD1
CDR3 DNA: TGTGCCATCAGTGTCCAGGGGGCCTCCTACGAGCAGTACTTC
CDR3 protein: CAISVQGASYEQYF

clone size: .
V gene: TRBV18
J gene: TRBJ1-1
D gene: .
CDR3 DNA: TGTGCCAGCTCGCTGGGAGGGACGGGGACTGAAGCTTTCTTT
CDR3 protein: CASSLGGTGTEAFF

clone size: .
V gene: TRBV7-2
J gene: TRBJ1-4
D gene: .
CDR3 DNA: TGTGCCAGCAGCTTTCGGAACAGGGTGAATGAAAAACTGTTTTTT
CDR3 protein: CASSFRNRVNEKLFF

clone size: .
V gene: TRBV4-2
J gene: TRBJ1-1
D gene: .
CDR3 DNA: TGTGCCAGCAGCCAATTAGAATCCGAAGCTTTCTTT
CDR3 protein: CASSQLESEAFF

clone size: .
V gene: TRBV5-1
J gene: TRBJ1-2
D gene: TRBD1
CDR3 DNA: TGCGCCAGCAGCTTAGGACAGGGATCCTCTGGCTACACCTTC
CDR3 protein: CASSLGQGSSGYTF

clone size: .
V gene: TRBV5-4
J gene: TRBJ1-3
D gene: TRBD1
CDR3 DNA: TGTGCCAGCAGCCCGGGACAGAGTATCTCTGGAAACACCATATATTTT
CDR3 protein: CASSPGQSISGNTIYF

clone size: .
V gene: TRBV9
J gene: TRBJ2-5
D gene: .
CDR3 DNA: TGTGCCAGCAGCGAGCAGGGGCAAGAGACCCAGTACTTC
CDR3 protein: CASSEQGQETQYF

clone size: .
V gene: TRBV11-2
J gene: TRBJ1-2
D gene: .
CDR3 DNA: TGTGCCAGCAGCCCTAGGACCAGGGTGGGCTACACCTTC
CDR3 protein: CASSPRTRVGYTF

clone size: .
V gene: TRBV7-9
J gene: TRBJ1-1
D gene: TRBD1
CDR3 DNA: TGTGCCAGCAGCACTACCCCGACAGGGGGAGGAGCTTTCTTT
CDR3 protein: CASSTTPTGGGAFF

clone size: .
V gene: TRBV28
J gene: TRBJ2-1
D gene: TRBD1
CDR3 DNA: TGTGCCAGCAGTGCTCGGACAGGGGAATCCTACAATGAGCAGTTCTTC
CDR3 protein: CASSARTGESYNEQFF

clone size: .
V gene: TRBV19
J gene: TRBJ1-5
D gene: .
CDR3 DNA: TGTGCCAGTAGTATGGCCCAGGGGAGGGGCGGCAATCAGCCCCAGCATTTT
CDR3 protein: CASSMAQGRGGNQPQHF

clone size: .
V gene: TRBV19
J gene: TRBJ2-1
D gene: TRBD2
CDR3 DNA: TGTGCCAGTAGTACGACTAGCGGGGGAACCTACAATGAGCAGTTCTTC
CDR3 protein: CASSTTSGGTYNEQFF

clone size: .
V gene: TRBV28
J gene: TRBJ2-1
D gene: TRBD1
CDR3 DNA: TGTGCCAGCAGTTTAACAGGGGGCAATGAGCAGTTCTTC
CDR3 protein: CASSLTGGNEQFF

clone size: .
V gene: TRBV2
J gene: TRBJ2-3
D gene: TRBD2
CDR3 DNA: TGTGCCAGCACCCAGGGAGCGGGGCGCACAGATACGCAGTATTTT
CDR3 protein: CASTQGAGRTDTQYF

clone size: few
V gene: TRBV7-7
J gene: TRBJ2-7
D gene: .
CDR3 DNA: TGTGCTAGCAGCTCCGGACAGATACTCACCTACGAGCAGTACTTC
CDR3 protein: CASSSGQILTYEQYF

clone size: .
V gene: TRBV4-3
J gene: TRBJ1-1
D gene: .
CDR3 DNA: TGCGCCAGCAGCCAGGGGAGCACTGAAGCTTTCTTT
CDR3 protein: CASSQGSTEAFF

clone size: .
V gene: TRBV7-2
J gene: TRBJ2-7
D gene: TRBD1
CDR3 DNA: TGTGCCAGCAGCTGGGGGACAGCTACCTACGAGCAGTACTTC
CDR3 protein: CASSWGTATYEQYF

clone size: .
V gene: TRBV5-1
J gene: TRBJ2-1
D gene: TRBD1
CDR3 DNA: TGCGCCAGCAGAAGCTTGACAGGGGGTTACAATGAGCAGTTCTTC
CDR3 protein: CASRSLTGGYNEQFF

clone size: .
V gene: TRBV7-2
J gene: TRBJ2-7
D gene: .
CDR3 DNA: TGTGCCAGCAGCTATAAGGGGCCTACCTACGAGCAGTACTTC
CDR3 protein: CASSYKGPTYEQYF

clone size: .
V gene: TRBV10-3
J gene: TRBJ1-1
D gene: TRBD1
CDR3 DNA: TGTGCCATCAGGGACAGGACTACTGAAGCTTTCTTT
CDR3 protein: CAIRDRTTEAFF

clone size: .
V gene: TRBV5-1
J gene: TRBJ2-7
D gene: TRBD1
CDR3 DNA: TGCGCCAGCAGCCTAGGACAGGGGGCCGACGAGCAGTACTTC
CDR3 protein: CASSLGQGADEQYF

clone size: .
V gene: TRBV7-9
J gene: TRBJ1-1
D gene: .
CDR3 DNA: TGTGCCAGCAGCTTTCCGCAGGGTGTTGTAAGCACTGAAGCTTTCTTT
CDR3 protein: CASSFPQGVVSTEAFF

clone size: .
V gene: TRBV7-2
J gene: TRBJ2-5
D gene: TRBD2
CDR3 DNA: TGTGCCAGCAGCTTAGGAGGACTAGCGGGAAAGTACCAAGAGACCCAGTACTTC
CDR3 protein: CASSLGGLAGKYQETQYF

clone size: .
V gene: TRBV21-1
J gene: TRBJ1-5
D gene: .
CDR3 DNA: TGTGCCAGCAGCAAAGAGGACCAGGGGCGGCGCAATCAGCCCCAGCATTTT
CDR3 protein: CASSKEDQGRRNQPQHF

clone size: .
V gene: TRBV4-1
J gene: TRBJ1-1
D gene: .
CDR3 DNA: TGCGCCAGCAGCCAACAACCCGGGGGGAACACTGAAGCTTTCTTT
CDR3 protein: CASSQQPGGNTEAFF

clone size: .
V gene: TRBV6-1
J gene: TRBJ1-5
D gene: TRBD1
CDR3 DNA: TGTGCCAGCAGTGGCCTAGGACAGGGGGGAGGAGGGCAGCCCCAGCATTTT
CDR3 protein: CASSGLGQGGGGQPQHF

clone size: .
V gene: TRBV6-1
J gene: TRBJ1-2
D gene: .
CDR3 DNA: TGTGCCAGCAGTGACCTAGGGAGAGGGAGGGGCTACACCTTC
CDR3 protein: CASSDLGRGRGYTF

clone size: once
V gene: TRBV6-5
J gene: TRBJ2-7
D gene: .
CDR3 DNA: TGTGCCAGCAGTTACGGCCGCCTCTACGAGCAGTACTTC
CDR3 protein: CASSYGRLYEQYF

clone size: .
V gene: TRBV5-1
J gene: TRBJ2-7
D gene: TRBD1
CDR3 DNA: TGCGCCAGCAGCTTGGACAGGGGCCTTGTCTACGAGCAGTACTTC
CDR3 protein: CASSLDRGLVYEQYF

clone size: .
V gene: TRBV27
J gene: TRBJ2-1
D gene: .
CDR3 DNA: TGTGCCAGCAGCTCTCACCAACCCAACGGTGAGCAGTTCTTC
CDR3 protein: CASSSHQPNGEQFF

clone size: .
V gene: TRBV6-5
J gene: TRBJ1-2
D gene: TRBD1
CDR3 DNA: TGTGCCAGCAGTTACGCCAAAGGACAGGTCCCGGGGGGCTACACCTTC
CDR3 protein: CASSYAKGQVPGGYTF

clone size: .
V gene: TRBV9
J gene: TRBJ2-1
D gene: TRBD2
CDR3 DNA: TGTGCCAGCAGCGCTAGCGGGGGGGCGGGTGAGCAGTTCTTC
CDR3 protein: CASSASGGAGEQFF

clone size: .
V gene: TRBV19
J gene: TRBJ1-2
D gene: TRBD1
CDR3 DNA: TGTGCCAGTAGTACAGGGACAGGGGGGACTGGCTACACCTTC
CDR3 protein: CASSTGTGGTGYTF

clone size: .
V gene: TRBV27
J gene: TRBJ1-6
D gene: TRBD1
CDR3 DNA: TGTGCCAGCAGTTTATACGAAAGGACAGGGGCCCCCGCTGGTAATTCACCCCTCCACTTT
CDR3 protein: CASSLYERTGAPAGNSPLHF

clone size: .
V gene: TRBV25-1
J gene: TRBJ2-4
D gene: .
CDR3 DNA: TGTGCCAGCAGTGACCAGGGGGCCAAAAACATTCAGTACTTC
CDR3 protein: CASSDQGAKNIQYF

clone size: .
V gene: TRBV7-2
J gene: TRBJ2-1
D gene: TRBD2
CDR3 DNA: TGTGCCAGCAGCTTATCAGCGGGGGCGAATGAGCAGTTCTTC
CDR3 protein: CASSLSAGANEQFF